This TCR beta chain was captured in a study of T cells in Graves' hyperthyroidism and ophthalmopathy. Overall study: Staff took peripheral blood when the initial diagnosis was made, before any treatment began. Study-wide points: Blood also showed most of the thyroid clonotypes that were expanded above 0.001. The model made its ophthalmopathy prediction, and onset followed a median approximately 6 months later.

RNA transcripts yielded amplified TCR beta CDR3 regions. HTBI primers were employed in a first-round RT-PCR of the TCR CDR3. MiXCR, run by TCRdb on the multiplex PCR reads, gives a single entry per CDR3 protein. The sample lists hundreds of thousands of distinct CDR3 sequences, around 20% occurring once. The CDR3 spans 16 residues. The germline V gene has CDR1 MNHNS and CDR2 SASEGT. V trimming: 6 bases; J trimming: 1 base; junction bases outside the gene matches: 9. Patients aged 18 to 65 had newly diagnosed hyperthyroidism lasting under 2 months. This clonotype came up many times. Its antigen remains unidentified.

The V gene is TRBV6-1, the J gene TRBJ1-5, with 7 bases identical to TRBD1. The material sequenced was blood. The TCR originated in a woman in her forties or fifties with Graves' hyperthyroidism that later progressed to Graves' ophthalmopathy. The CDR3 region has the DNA TGTGCCAGCAGCAGAGGGGGCGCGGGGAGCAATCAGCCCCAGCATTTT. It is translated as CASSRGGAGSNQPQHF.